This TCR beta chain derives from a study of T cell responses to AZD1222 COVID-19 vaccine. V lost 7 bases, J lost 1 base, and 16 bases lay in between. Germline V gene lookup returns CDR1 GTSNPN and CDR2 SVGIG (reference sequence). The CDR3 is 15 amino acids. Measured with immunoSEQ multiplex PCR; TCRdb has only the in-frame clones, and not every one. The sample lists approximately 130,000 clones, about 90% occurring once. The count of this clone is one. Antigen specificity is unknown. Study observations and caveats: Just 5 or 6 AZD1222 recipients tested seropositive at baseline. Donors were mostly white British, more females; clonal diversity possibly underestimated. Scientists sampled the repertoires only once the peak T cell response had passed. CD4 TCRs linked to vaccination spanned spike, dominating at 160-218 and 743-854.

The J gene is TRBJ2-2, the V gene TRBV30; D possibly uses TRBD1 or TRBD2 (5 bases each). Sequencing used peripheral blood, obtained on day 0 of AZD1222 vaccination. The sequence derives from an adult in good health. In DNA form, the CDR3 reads TGTGCCTCTATGAGAGGGGTTGGGAACACCGGGGAGCTGTTTTTT. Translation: CASMRGVGNTGELFF. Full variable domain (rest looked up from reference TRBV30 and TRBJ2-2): SQTIHQWPATLVQPVGSPLSLECTVEGTSNPNLYWYRQAAGRGLQLLFYSVGIGQISSEVPQNLSASRPQDRQFILSSKKLLLSDSGFYLCASMRGVGNTGELFFGEGSRLTVL.